This T cell receptor (beta chain) came from a study of shared clonotypes between healthy human individuals. Study as a whole: CD8 memory received one plate per donor, CD8 naive two, CD4 memory three and CD4 naive three. Study-wide results and limits: Clonotypes shared by all four sorted-subset donors had higher generation probabilities than non-shared clonotypes.

All donors qualified as healthy HIV-negative adults and had experienced no recent acute infections or vaccinations. TCRdb's table, derived via immunoSEQ multiplex PCR, lists solely in-frame clones and lacks some. The table lists about 1 million clones, about 80% of them singletons. This clone has a single count. Its antigen is as yet unknown. The V gene lost 4 bases and the J gene lost 7 bases, with 14 bases spanning the gap. CDR1 is SGHRS and CDR2 is YFSETQ in the germline V gene. CDR3 length equals 14 residues. This TCR was sampled from a man aged 18 to 30 in good health. Material: memory CD4+ T cells sorted from blood. The subset is: CD45RA-negative fraction. The chain is built from TRBV5-1 and TRBJ2-2; perhaps TRBD1 as D (5 bases). The CDR3 DNA sequence: TGCGCCAGCAGCATAATCCTAGACAGCGGGGAGCTGTTTTTT. Amino acids: CASSIILDSGELFF.